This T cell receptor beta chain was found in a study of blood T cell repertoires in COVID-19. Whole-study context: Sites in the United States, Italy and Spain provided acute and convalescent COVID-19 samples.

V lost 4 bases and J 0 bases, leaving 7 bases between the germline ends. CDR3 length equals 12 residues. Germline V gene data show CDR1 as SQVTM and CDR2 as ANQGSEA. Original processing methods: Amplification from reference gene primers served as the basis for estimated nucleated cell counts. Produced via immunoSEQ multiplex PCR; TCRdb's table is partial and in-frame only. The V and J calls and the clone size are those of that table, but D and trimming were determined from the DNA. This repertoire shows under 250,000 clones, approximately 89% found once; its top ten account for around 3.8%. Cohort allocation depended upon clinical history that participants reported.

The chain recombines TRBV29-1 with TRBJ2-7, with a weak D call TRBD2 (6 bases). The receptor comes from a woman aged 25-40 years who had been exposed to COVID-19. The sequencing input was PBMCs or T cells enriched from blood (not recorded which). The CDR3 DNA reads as TGCAGCGTTGGGAGGGGCTCCTACGAGCAGTACTTC. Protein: CSVGRGSYEQYF.